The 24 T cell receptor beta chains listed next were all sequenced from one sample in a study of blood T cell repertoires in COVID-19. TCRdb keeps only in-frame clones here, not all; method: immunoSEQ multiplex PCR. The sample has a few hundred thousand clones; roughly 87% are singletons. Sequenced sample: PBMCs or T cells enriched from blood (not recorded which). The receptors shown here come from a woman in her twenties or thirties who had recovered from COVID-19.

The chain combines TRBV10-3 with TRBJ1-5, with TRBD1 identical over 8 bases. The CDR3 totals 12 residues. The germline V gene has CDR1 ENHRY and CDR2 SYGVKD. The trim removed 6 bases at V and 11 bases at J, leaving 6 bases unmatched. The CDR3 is CAISQQGVAQHF. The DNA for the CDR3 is TGTGCCATCAGCCAACAGGGGGTAGCCCAGCATTTT.

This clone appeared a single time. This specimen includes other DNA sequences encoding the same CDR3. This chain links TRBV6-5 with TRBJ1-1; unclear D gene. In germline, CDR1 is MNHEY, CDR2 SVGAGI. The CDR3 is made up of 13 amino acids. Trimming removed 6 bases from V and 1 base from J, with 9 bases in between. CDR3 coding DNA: TGTGCCAGCAGCCCCCGCGGGAACACTGAAGCTTTCTTT. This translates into CASSPRGNTEAFF.

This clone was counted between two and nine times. The DNA of the CDR3 is TGTGCCAGCAGCCTCACAGGGGTCTCTGGCTACACCTTC. Translation: CASSLTGVSGYTF. The V call is TRBV5-8, the J call TRBJ1-2; 7 bases map to TRBD1. V dropped 4 bases and J dropped 7; count of bases not matched to a gene: 7. Germline CDR1 is SGHTS and CDR2 is YDEGEE. The CDR3 consists of 13 residues.

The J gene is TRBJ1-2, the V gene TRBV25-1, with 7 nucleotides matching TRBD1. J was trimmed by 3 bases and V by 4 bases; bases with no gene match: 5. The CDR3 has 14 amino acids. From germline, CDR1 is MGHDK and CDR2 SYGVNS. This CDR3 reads CASSVTGFDYGYTF. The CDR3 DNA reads TGTGCCAGCAGTGTGACAGGGTTCGACTATGGCTACACCTTC.

This chain's CDR3 is CASSWTSGGGNEQFF. The CDR3 region has the DNA TGTGCCAGCAGCTGGACTAGCGGGGGGGGCAATGAGCAGTTCTTC. The chain links TRBV11-2 to TRBJ2-1, with 15 bases lining up with TRBD2. Per the germline V gene, CDR1 is SGHAT and CDR2 is FQNNGV. V trimming: 4 bases; J trimming: 6 bases; junction bases outside the gene matches: 1. This CDR3 has 15 amino acids.

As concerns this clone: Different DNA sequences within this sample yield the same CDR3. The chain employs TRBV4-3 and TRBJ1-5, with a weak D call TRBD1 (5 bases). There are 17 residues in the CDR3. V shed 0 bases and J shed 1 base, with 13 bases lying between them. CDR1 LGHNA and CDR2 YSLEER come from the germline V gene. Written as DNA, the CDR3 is TGCGCCAGCAGCCAAGATCCCCAGGGAGGGAGCAATCAGCCCCAGCATTTT. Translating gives CASSQDPQGGSNQPQHF.

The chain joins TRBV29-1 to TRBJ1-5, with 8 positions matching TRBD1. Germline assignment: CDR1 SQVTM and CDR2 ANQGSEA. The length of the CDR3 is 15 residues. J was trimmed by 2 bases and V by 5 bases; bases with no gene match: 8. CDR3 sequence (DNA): TGCAGCGTTCGCACAGGGGGGACGGGCAATCAGCCCCAGCATTTT. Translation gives CSVRTGGTGNQPQHF.

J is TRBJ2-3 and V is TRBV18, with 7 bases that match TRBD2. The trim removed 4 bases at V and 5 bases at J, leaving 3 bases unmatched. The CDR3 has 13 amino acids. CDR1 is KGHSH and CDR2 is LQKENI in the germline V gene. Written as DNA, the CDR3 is TGTGCCAGCTCACTATTAGCGGGAGATACGCAGTATTTT. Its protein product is CASSLLAGDTQYF.

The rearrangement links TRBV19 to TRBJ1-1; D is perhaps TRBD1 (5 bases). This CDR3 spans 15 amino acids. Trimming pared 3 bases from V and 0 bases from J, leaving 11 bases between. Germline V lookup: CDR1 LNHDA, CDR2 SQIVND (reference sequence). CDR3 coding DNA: TGTGCCAGTAGTATTGCAGTAGGGGTGAACACTGAAGCTTTCTTT. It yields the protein CASSIAVGVNTEAFF.

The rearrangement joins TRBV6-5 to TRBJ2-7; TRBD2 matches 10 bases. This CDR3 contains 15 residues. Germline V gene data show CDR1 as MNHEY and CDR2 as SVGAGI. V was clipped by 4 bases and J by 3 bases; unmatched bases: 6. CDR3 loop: CASSSLAGANYEQYF. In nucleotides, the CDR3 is TGTGCCAGCAGTTCCCTAGCGGGGGCGAACTACGAGCAGTACTTC.

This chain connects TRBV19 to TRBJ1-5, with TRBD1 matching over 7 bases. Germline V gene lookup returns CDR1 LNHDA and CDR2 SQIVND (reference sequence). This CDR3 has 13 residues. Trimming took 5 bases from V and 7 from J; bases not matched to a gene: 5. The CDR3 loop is CASSGRGKQPQHF. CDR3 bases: TGTGCCAGTAGTGGCAGGGGGAAACAGCCCCAGCATTTT.

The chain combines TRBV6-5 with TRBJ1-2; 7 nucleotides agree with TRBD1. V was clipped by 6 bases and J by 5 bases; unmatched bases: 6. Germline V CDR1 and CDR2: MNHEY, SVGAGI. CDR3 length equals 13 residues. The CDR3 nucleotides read TGTGCCAGCAGGTGGGACAGTGGATATGGCTACACCTTC. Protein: CASRWDSGYGYTF.

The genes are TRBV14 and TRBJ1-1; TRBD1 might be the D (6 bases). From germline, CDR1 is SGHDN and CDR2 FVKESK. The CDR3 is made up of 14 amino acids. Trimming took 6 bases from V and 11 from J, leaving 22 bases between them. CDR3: CASRRTGSGRWAFF. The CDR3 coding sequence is TGTGCCAGCAGACGAACAGGGTCTGGCCGCTGGGCTTTCTTT. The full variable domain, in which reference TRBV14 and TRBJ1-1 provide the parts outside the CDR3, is EAGVTQFPSHSVIEKGQTVTLRCDPISGHDNLYWYRRVMGKEIKFLLHFVKESKQDESGMPNNRFLAERTGGTYSTLKVQPAELEDSGVYFCASRRTGSGRWAFFGQGTRLTVV.

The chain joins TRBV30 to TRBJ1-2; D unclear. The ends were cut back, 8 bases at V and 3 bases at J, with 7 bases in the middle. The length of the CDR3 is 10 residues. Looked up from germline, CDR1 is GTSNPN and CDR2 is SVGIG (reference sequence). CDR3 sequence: CARGDYGYTF. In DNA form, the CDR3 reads TGTGCCCGCGGGGACTATGGCTACACCTTC.

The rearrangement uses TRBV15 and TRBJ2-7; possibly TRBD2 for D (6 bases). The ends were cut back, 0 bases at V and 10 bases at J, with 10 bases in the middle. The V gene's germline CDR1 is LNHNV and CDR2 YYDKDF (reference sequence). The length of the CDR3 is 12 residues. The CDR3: CATSRDWGVQYF. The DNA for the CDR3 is TGTGCCACCAGCAGAGATTGGGGGGTTCAGTACTTC. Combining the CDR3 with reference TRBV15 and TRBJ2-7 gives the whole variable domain DAMVIQNPRYQVTQFGKPVTLSCSQTLNHNVMYWYQQKSSQAPKLLFHYYDKDFNNEADTPDNFQSRRPNTSFCFLDIRSPGLGDTAMYLCATSRDWGVQYFGPGTRLTVT.

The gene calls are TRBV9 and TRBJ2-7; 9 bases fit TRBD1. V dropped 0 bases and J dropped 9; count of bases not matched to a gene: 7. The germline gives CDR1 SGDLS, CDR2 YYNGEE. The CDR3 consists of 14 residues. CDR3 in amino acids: CASSVEGTGSRQYF. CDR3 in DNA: TGTGCCAGCAGCGTAGAGGGGACAGGGTCCCGGCAGTACTTC.

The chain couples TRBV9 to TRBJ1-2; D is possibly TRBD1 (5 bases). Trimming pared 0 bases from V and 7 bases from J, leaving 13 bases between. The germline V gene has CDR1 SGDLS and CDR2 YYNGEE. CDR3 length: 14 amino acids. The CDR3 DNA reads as TGTGCCAGCAGCGTAGAGCAATGGGGGGGTGGCTACACCTTC. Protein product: CASSVEQWGGGYTF.

DNA of the CDR3: TGTGCCAGCAGAGGGGGACAGGGGCTCGATGGCTACACCTTC. Amino acid sequence: CASRGGQGLDGYTF. The chain uses TRBV2 and TRBJ1-2, with 10 bases lining up with TRBD1. Germline V gives CDR1 SNHLY, CDR2 FYNNEI. With V trimmed by 6 bases and J by 6 bases, 7 bases remained unmatched. CDR3 length: 14 residues. The full variable domain, completed using reference TRBV2 and TRBJ1-2, is EPEVTQTPSHQVTQMGQEVILRCVPISNHLYFYWYRQILGQKVEFLVSFYNNEISEKSEIFDDQFSVERPDGSNFTLKIRSTKLEDSAMYFCASRGGQGLDGYTFGSGTRLTVV.

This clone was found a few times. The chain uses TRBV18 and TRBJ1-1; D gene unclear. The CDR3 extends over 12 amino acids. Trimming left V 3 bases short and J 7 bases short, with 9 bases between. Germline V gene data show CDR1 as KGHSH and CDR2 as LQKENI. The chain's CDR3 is CASSPAPNEAFF. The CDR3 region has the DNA TGTGCCAGCTCACCGGCCCCCAATGAAGCTTTCTTT.

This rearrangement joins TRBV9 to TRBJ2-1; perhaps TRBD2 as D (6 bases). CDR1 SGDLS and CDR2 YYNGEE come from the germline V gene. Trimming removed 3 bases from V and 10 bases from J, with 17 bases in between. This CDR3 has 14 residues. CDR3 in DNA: TGTGCCAGCAGCGCAACTAGCTACCCTGGGGAGCAGTTCTTC. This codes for CASSATSYPGEQFF.

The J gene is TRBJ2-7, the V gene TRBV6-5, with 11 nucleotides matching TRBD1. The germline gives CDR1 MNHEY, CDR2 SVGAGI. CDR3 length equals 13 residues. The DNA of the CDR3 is TGTGCTTCCAGTGGACAGGGGGCTGTTGGGCAGTACTTC. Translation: CASSGQGAVGQYF.

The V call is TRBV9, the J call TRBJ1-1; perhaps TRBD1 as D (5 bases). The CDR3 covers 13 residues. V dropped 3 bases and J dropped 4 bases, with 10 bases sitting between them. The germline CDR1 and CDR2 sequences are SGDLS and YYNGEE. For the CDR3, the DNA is TGTGCCAGCAGCGAGGGGATGAGCACTGAAGCTTTCTTT. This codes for CASSEGMSTEAFF.

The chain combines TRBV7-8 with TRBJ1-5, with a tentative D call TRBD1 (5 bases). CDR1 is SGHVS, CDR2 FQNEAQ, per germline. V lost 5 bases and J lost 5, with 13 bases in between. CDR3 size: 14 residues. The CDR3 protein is CASSPTGGDQPQHF. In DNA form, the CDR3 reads TGTGCCAGCAGCCCCACAGGAGGGGATCAGCCCCAGCATTTT.

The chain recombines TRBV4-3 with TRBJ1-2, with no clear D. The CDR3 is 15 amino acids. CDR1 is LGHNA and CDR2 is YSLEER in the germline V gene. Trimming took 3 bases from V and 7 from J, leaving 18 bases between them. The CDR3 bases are TGCGCCAGCAGCCAGTCGGACGGGATCGCTGGTGGCTACACCTTC. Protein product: CASSQSDGIAGGYTF.